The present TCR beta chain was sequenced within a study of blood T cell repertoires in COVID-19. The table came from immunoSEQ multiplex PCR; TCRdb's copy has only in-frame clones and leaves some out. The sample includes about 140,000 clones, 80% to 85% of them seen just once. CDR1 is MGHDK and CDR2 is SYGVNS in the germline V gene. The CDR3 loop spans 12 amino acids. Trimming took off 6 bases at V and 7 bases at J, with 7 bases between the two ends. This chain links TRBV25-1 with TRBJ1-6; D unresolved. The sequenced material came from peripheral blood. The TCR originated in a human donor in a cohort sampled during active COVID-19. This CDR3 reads CASRTTNSPLHF. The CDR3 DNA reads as TGTGCCAGCAGAACCACAAATTCACCCCTCCACTTT.